Shown below are 27 T cell receptor beta chains from a single sample sequenced in a study of blood T cell repertoires in COVID-19. Some clones are missing from TCRdb's copy, which holds only in-frame ones; the method was immunoSEQ multiplex PCR. The table records around 100,000 clones, about four fifths of them present only once. Sequences were obtained from peripheral blood. These receptor sequences come from a woman in her thirties or forties with acute or convalescent COVID-19.

The genes are TRBV18 and TRBJ2-3, with a weak D call TRBD2 (6 bases). This CDR3 contains 14 residues. Trimming removed 4 bases at V and 6 bases at J, with 14 bases between. Germline CDR1 and CDR2: KGHSH and LQKENI. Written as DNA, the CDR3 is TGTGCCAGCTCACGGTTACTAGCTGGTGATACGCAGTATTTT. Translated, it gives CASSRLLAGDTQYF.

V is TRBV3-1 (or the pseudogene TRBV3-2) and J is TRBJ1-2; perhaps TRBD1 as D (6 bases). CDR1 LGHDT and CDR2 YNNKEL come from the germline V gene (reference sequence). The V and J ends lost 0 bases and 2 bases respectively, with 13 bases between them. The CDR3 has 16 amino acids. The CDR3 DNA reads TGTGCCAGCAGCCAAGATCTCAGGGGAGCCAACTATGGCTACACCTTC. Its translation: CASSQDLRGANYGYTF.

The chain employs TRBV6-5 and TRBJ1-3; D is undetermined. Germline V lookup: CDR1 MNHEY, CDR2 SVGAGI. Trimming left V 6 bases short and J 3 bases short, with 9 bases between. The CDR3 totals 13 residues. CDR3 in amino acids: CASSRGHGNTIYF. CDR3 nucleotides: TGTGCCAGCAGCAGAGGGCATGGAAACACCATATATTTT.

This rearrangement joins TRBV6-5 to TRBJ1-3; 7 bases align to TRBD1. The CDR3 extends over 12 amino acids. With 10 bases clipped from V and 4 bases from J, the junction kept 4 bases outside the gene matches. Germline V gives CDR1 MNHEY, CDR2 SVGAGI. CDR3 residues: CATWDRGNTIYF. The CDR3 DNA reads as TGTGCCACCTGGGACAGAGGAAACACCATATATTTT.

This clone appeared once. The chain employs TRBV28 and TRBJ1-1; weak D call: TRBD1 (6 bases). The V and J ends lost 5 bases and 5 bases respectively, with 18 bases between them. The CDR3 totals 15 residues. Germline values: CDR1 MDHEN, CDR2 SYDVKM. CDR3 protein: CASSPWGQGRTEAFF. DNA of the CDR3: TGTGCCAGCAGTCCCTGGGGGCAGGGAAGGACTGAAGCTTTCTTT.

This chain connects TRBV30 to TRBJ2-7; D might be TRBD2 (6 bases). Germline lookup yields CDR1 GTSNPN and CDR2 SVGIG (reference sequence). The CDR3 runs 12 residues. Deletions cut 0 bases from V and 9 bases from J, with 12 bases between. As DNA, the CDR3 is TGTGCCTGGAGTGTACAGGAGGGGTCGCAGTACTTC. Translation: CAWSVQEGSQYF.

The rearrangement links TRBV6-5 to TRBJ2-7; TRBD2 might be the D (6 bases). This CDR3 has 11 residues. Germline lookup yields CDR1 MNHEY and CDR2 SVGAGI. DNA of the CDR3: TGTGCGGCCGGACTAATTTACGAGCAGTACTTC. Its protein is CAAGLIYEQYF.

The rearrangement joins TRBV10-3 to TRBJ1-6, with 9 bases that match TRBD1. The V gene's germline CDR1 is ENHRY and CDR2 SYGVKD. CDR3 length: 14 amino acids. V lost 4 bases and J lost 9; bases outside the gene matches: 4. CDR3 nucleotides: TGTGCCATCAGTGGACAGGGGGGAGGTTCACCCCTCCACTTT. Protein sequence: CAISGQGGGSPLHF.

The V and J genes are TRBV6-1 and TRBJ2-2; 8 bases fit TRBD2. The CDR3 has 16 amino acids. V gave up 3 bases and J gave up 6 bases; unmatched junction bases: 9. The germline V gene has CDR1 MNHNS and CDR2 SASEGT. The CDR3 loop is CASSDPGLATAGELFF. DNA of the CDR3: TGTGCCAGCAGTGACCCCGGACTAGCCACTGCCGGGGAGCTGTTTTTT.

The V gene is TRBV2, the J gene TRBJ1-1; 7 bases fit TRBD1. CDR3 length: 15 amino acids. Germline V gives CDR1 SNHLY, CDR2 FYNNEI. The V gene end was trimmed by 7 bases and the J gene end by 1 base; junction bases not matched to a gene: 9. The CDR3 here is CASILSGQTNTEAFF. The DNA for the CDR3 is TGTGCCAGCATCTTGTCGGGACAGACGAACACTGAAGCTTTCTTT.

V usage is TRBV5-4 and J usage is TRBJ1-2; D unresolved. CDR1 and CDR2 from the germline V gene are SGHNT and YYREEE (reference sequence). This CDR3 is 15 amino acids long. V was cut by 3 bases and J by 2 bases, with 14 bases left in between. The DNA of the CDR3 is TGTGCCAGCAGCTCTTCAGGTCGCTCAAACTATGGCTACACCTTC. It encodes CASSSSGRSNYGYTF.

The V gene is TRBV7-2, the J gene TRBJ1-2; D unclear. The germline V and J ends were trimmed by 7 bases and 5 bases, with 14 bases remaining between them. CDR1 SGHTA and CDR2 FQGNSA come from the germline V gene. The CDR3 sequence is 13 residues long. The CDR3 DNA follows: TGTGCCAGCACCCGTTTCGAGCTATATGGCTACACCTTC. Its translation: CASTRFELYGYTF.

The CDR3 bases are TGTGCCAGCAGCGTACTTTCAGGGGATGGCTACACCTTC. It translates to CASSVLSGDGYTF. V is TRBV9 and J is TRBJ1-2, with D possibly matching TRBD1 (6 bases). From germline, CDR1 is SGDLS and CDR2 YYNGEE. Trimming cost V 1 base and J 6 bases, with 10 bases left between them. The CDR3 extends over 13 amino acids.

As concerns this clone: One end of the junction is discordant with germline, which a read error may explain. This chain uses TRBV28 with TRBJ1-2; tentative D call: TRBD1 (6 bases). The CDR3 runs to 17 residues. Germline loops: CDR1 MDHEN, CDR2 SYDVKM. The CDR3 region is CASSLSIGGYGGALTAF. The CDR3 DNA reads as TGTGCCAGCAGTTTATCCATCGGAGGGTATGGGGGGGCTCTGACGGCCTTC.

The chain recombines TRBV5-1 with TRBJ2-3, with a tentative D call TRBD2 (5 bases). The germline V and J ends were trimmed by 3 bases and 4 bases, with 9 bases remaining between them. CDR1 is SGHRS, CDR2 YFSETQ, per germline. The CDR3 is 13 residues long. Here the CDR3 DNA reads TGCGCCAGCAGCTCCCCGGAGGCAGATACGCAGTATTTT. Translated: CASSSPEADTQYF.

This clone was counted only a few times. This chain joins TRBV21-1 and TRBJ2-1; the listed D gene, TRBD2, was not tested against the DNA. TRBV21-1 is recorded as a pseudogene. The CDR3 has 19 residues. The CDR3 loop is CASSKATRPGTSGDNEQFF. The CDR3 nucleotides are TGTGCCAGCAGCAAAGCTACAAGACCCGGGACTAGCGGGGACAATGAGCAGTTCTTC.

The rearrangement uses TRBV2 and TRBJ1-1; D is ambiguous. CDR1 and CDR2 from the germline V gene are SNHLY and FYNNEI. Trimming removed 4 bases from V and 2 bases from J, with 11 bases in between. The CDR3 covers 14 residues. The CDR3 protein is CASSALKANTEAFF. In DNA form, the CDR3 reads TGTGCCAGCAGTGCCCTTAAAGCCAACACTGAAGCTTTCTTT.

This clone was recorded once. The rearrangement links TRBV14 to TRBJ1-4; TRBD1 matches at 11 bases. The V gene's germline CDR1 is SGHDN and CDR2 FVKESK. The CDR3 is 15 amino acids. J lost 7 bases, V lost 0 bases, and 1 base had no gene match. CDR3 DNA: TGTGCCAGCAGCCAAGAGGGGACAGGGGGTGAAAAACTGTTTTTT. Amino acids: CASSQEGTGGEKLFF.

This sequence joins TRBV6-5 and TRBJ2-3, with 9 bases that match TRBD2. After removal of 5 bases from V and 14 bases from J, the junction contained 5 bases not matched to a gene. The CDR3 length is 11 residues. Germline assignment: CDR1 MNHEY and CDR2 SVGAGI. The CDR3, as DNA: TGTGCCAGCAGTCTCGGGACTAGCATGTATTTT. This gives the protein CASSLGTSMYF.

The V call is TRBV7-9, the J call TRBJ1-1; the D is unclear. Germline V gene lookup returns CDR1 SEHNR and CDR2 FQNEAQ (reference sequence). The CDR3 extends over 13 amino acids. Trimming took 5 bases from V and 4 from J, leaving 11 bases between them. This CDR3 is CASSPEGGTEAFF. In DNA form, the CDR3 reads TGTGCCAGCAGCCCTGAGGGTGGCACTGAAGCTTTCTTT.

The gene calls are TRBV7-8 and TRBJ2-7; 9 nucleotides align to TRBD1. The CDR3 is 14 amino acids. J lost 3 bases, V lost 5 bases, and 5 bases had no gene match. From germline, CDR1 is SGHVS and CDR2 FQNEAQ. CDR3 sequence: CASSQETGGYEQYF. CDR3 sequence (DNA): TGTGCCAGCAGCCAAGAGACAGGGGGCTACGAGCAGTACTTC. The full variable domain, with the rest looked up from reference TRBV7-8 and TRBJ2-7, is GAGVSQSPRYKVAKRGQDVALRCDPISGHVSLFWYQQALGQGPEFLTYFQNEAQLDKSGLPSDRFFAERPEGSVSTLKIQRTQQEDSAVYLCASSQETGGYEQYFGPGTRLTVT.

This chain uses TRBV5-4 with TRBJ2-3; a weak D match, TRBD2 (5 bases). CDR3 size: 15 residues. The V and J ends lost 6 bases and 4 bases respectively, with 18 bases between them. Germline assignment: CDR1 SGHNT and CDR2 YYREEE (reference sequence). CDR3 nucleotide sequence: TGTGCCAGCAACAAGGACCTCGGGGATTCAGATACGCAGTATTTT. Its translation: CASNKDLGDSDTQYF. Full variable domain (rest looked up from reference TRBV5-4 and TRBJ2-3): ETGVTQSPTHLIKTRGQQVTLRCSSQSGHNTVSWYQQALGQGPQFIFQYYREEENGRGNFPPRFSGLQFPNYSSELNVNALELDDSALYLCASNKDLGDSDTQYFGPGTRLTVL.

This chain joins TRBV7-3 and TRBJ2-1, with D perhaps matching TRBD2 (7 bases). CDR1 and CDR2 from the germline V gene are SGHTA and FQGTGA. The CDR3 has 15 residues. V lost 5 bases, J lost 2 bases, and 13 bases lay in between. DNA for the CDR3: TGTGCCAGCAGCGACTTAGGGGGGGCCTACAATGAGCAGTTCTTC. This encodes CASSDLGGAYNEQFF.

V gene TRBV5-1 combines with J gene TRBJ2-3; no clear D gene. Germline V gene lookup returns CDR1 SGHRS and CDR2 YFSETQ. V shed 4 bases and J shed 1 base, with 13 bases lying between them. There are 15 residues in the CDR3. Here the CDR3 DNA reads TGCGCCAGCAGCCCCCAAGGAGACGGCACAGATACGCAGTATTTT. It yields the protein CASSPQGDGTDTQYF.

This chain links TRBV19 with TRBJ1-1; D may be TRBD1 (5 bases). Germline V CDR1 and CDR2: LNHDA, SQIVND (reference sequence). The ends were cut back, 10 bases at V and 0 bases at J, with 21 bases in the middle. The CDR3 consists of 16 residues. The CDR3, as DNA: TGTGCCACCCGAAAGGGTGCGGGACCTATGAACACTGAAGCTTTCTTT. It yields the protein CATRKGAGPMNTEAFF.

The V and J genes are TRBV18 and TRBJ2-4, with D maybe TRBD1 (7 bases). The germline gives CDR1 KGHSH, CDR2 LQKENI. This CDR3 region has 17 residues. Trimming took 3 bases from V and 0 from J, leaving 15 bases between them. CDR3 sequence reads: CASSPGGQALAKNIQYF. The CDR3, as DNA: TGTGCCAGCTCACCGGGAGGACAGGCCCTAGCCAAAAACATTCAGTACTTC.

The CDR3 DNA follows: TGTGCCAGCAGCCCAGACCCCGGACGCGGGGAGCATGAGCAGTTCTTC. As protein: CASSPDPGRGEHEQFF. This chain joins TRBV7-9 and TRBJ2-1; possibly TRBD2 for D (6 bases). Germline-derived CDR1 and CDR2 are SEHNR and FQNEAQ (reference sequence). This CDR3 has 16 residues. Trimming left V 5 bases short and J 8 bases short, with 22 bases between.